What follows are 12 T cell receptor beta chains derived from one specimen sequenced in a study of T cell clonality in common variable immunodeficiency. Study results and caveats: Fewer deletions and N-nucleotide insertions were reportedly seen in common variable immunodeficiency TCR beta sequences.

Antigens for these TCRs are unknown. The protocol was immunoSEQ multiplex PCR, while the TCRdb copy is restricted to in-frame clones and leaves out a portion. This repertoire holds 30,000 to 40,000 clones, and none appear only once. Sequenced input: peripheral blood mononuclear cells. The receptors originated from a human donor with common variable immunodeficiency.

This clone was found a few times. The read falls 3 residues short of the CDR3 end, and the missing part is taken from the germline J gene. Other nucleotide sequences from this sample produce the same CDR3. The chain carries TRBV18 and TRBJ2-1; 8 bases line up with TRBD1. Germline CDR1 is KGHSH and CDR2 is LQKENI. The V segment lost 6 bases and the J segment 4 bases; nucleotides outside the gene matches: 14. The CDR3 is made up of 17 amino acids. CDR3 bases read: TGTGCCAGCTCCCCCCCCCACACGGGACAGGAATACAATGAG. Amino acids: CASSPPHTGQEYNE. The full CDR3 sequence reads CASSPPHTGQEYNEQFF.

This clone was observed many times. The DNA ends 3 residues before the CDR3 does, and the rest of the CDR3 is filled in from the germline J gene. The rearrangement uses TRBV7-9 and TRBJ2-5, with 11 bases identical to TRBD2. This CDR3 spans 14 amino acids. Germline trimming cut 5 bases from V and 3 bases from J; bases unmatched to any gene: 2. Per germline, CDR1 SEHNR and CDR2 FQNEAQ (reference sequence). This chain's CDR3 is CASSPTSGEETQYF. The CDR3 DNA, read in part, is TGTGCCAGCAGCCCGACTAGCGGGGAAGAGACC.

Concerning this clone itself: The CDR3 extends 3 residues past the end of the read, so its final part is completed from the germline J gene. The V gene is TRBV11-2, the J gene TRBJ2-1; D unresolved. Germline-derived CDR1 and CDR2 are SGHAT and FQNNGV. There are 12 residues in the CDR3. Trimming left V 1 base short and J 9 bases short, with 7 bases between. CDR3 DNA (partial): TGTGCCAGCAGCTTAGCCCACAGTGAG. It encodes CASSLAHSE. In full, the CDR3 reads CASSLAHSEQFF.

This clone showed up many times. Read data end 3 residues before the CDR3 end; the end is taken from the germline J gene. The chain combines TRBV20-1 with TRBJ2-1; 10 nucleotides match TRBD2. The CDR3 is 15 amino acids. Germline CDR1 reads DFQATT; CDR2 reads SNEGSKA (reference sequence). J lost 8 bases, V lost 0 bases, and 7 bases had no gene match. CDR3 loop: CSARDPSGSLDEQFF. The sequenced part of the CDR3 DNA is TGCAGTGCTAGAGACCCTAGCGGGAGTTTAGATGAG.

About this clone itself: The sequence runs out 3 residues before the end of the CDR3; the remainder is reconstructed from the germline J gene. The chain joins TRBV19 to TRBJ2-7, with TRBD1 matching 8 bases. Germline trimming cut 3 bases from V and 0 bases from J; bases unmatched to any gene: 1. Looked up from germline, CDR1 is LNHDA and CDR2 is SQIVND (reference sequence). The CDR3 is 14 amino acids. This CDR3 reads CASSIGTGSYEQYF. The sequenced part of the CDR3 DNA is TGTGCCAGTAGTATTGGGACAGGCTCCTACGAG. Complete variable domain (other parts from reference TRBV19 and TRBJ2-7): DGGITQSPKYLFRKEGQNVTLSCEQNLNHDAMYWYRQDPGQGLRLIYYSQIVNDFQKGDIAEGYSVSREKKESFPLTVTSAQKNPTAFYLCASSIGTGSYEQYFGPGTRLTVT.

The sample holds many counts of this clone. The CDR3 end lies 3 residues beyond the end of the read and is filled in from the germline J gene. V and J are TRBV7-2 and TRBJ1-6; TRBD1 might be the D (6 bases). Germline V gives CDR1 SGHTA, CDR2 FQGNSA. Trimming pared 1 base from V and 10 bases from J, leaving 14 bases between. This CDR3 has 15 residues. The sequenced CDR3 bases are TGTGCCAGCAGCTTAGTATCCGACAGGAGCTCACCC. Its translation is CASSLVSDRSSP. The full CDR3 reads CASSLVSDRSSPLHF.

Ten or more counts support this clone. The CDR3 sequence is CASTPLQGAKNIQYF. CDR3 DNA, as far as it was read: TGTGCCAGCACCCCCCTTCAGGGGGCCAAAAACATT. The chain combines TRBV28 with TRBJ2-4, with a weak D call TRBD1 (6 bases). The read falls 3 residues short of the CDR3 end, and the missing part is taken from the germline J gene. The germline V and J ends were trimmed by 7 bases and 1 base, with 14 bases remaining between them. Germline CDR1 reads MDHEN; CDR2 reads SYDVKM. CDR3 length: 15 residues.

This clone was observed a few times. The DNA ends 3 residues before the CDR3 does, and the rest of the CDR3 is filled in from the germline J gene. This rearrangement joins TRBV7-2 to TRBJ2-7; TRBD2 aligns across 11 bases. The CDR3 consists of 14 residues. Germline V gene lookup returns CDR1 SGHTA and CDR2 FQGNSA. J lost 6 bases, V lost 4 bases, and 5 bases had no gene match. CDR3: CASSSLAGVSEQYF. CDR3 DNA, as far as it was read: TGTGCCAGCAGCTCACTAGCGGGAGTAAGCGAG.

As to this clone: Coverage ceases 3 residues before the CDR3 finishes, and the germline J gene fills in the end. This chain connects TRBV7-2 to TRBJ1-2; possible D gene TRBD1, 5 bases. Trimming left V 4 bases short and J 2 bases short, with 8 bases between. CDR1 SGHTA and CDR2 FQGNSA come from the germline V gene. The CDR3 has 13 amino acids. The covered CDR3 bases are TGTGCCAGCAGCTCGCAGGGAAACTATGGC. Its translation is CASSSQGNYG. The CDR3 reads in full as CASSSQGNYGYTF.

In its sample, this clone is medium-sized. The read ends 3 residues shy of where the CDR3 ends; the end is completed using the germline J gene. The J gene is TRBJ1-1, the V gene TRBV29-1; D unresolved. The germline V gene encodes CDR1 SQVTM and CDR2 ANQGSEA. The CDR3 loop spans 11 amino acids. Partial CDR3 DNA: TGCAGCGTTGCTGTAGGGTCCAAA. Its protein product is CSVAVGSK. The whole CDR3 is CSVAVGSKAFF.

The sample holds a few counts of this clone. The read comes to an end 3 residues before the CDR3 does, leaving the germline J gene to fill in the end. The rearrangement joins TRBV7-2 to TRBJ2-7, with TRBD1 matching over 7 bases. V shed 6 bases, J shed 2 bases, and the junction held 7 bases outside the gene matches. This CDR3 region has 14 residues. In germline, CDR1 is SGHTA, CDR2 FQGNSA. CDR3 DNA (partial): TGTGCCAGCAGTCGACAGACAGGGACCTACGAG. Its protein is CASSRQTGTYE. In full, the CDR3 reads CASSRQTGTYEQYF.

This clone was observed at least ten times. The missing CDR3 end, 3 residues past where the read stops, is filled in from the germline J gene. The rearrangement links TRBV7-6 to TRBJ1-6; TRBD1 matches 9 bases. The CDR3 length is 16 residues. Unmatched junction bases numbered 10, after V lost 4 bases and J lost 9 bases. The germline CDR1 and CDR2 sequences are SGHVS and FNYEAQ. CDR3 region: CASSWGQGRGSSPLHF. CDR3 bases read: TGTGCCAGCAGCTGGGGACAGGGAAGAGGGAGTTCACCC.